This T cell receptor (beta chain) appears in the sequencing data of a study of response to subunit inactivated influenza vaccine. The study, taken as a whole, reports: The authors offered the suggestion that each seasonal influenza vaccination recruits few new T cells.

TCRdb re-called the RT-PCR reads through MiXCR, storing one row per CDR3 protein. The profile covers fewer than 550,000 distinct CDR3 sequences, with around 25% appearing a single time and 1.5% to 2% taken by the ten largest. This clonotype was seen only a few times. Its matching antigen is unknown. This TCR came from a man between 50 and 59 years old who received an inactivated influenza vaccine. This specimen was CD4+ T cells sorted from PBMCs, taken more than 4 days after vaccination.

CDR3 sequence: CASSLALWGRSTDTQYF. The CDR3 DNA reads as TGTGCCAGCAGTTTAGCCCTCTGGGGACGCAGCACAGATACGCAGTATTTT. This chain uses TRBV12-3 or TRBV12-4 with TRBJ2-3; perhaps D is TRBD1 or TRBD2 (5 bases each). The CDR3 spans 17 residues. V was pared by 0 bases and J by 0 bases, with 13 bases between.